The 10 T cell receptor beta chains below were found in one sample sequenced in a study of CD8 T cells in Susac syndrome. RNA totalling about 0.5 to 1 ug underwent reverse transcription with random hexamers. Via MiXCR, TCRdb re-called the immunoSEQ multiplex PCR reads, giving one row per CDR3 protein. The profile shows approximately 210,000 distinct CDR3 sequences, 95% of them singletons. Specimen: CD4+ T cells from PBMCs. These receptors all come from a human donor with multiple sclerosis.

The chain carries TRBV11-1 and TRBJ1-1; D call uncertain. This CDR3 contains 14 residues. The germline gives CDR1 SGHAT, CDR2 FQDESV (reference sequence). The V and J ends lost 3 bases and 3 bases respectively, with 11 bases between them. CDR3 bases: TGTGCCAGCAGCTTCGATGGGGAGGACACTGAAGCTTTCTTT. As protein: CASSFDGEDTEAFF.

The chain combines TRBV28 with TRBJ2-1, with D unclear. V was trimmed by 6 bases and J by 10 bases, leaving 16 bases between them. Germline loops: CDR1 MDHEN, CDR2 SYDVKM. The CDR3 runs to 13 residues. The DNA for the CDR3 is TGTGCCAGCAGCCCAACACCGTGGACGGAGCAGTTCTTC. Translating it yields CASSPTPWTEQFF. The full variable domain, its missing parts supplied by reference TRBV28 and TRBJ2-1, is DVKVTQSSRYLVKRTGEKVFLECVQDMDHENMFWYRQDPGLGLRLIYFSYDVKMKEKGDIPEGYSVSREKKERFSLILESASTNQTSMYLCASSPTPWTEQFFGPGTRLTVL.

This CDR3 reads CASRGDRSTYEQYF. For the CDR3, the DNA is TGTGCCAGCCGAGGGGACAGGTCAACCTACGAGCAGTACTTC. The chain joins TRBV2 to TRBJ2-7, with TRBD1 matching over 8 bases. CDR3 length equals 14 residues. Germline loops: CDR1 SNHLY, CDR2 FYNNEI. V shed 8 bases, J shed 2 bases, and the junction held 8 bases outside the gene matches.

The chain joins TRBV20-1 to TRBJ2-1; D perhaps matches TRBD2 (5 bases). The V end was cut by 6 bases, the J end by 0 bases, with 18 bases between. Looked up from germline, CDR1 is DFQATT and CDR2 is SNEGSKA (reference sequence). This CDR3 is built from 16 residues. The CDR3 reads CSAPGMAGFSYNEQFF. For the CDR3, the DNA is TGCAGTGCCCCTGGAATGGCGGGTTTCTCCTACAATGAGCAGTTCTTC.

This clonotype was found once. The chain uses TRBV5-1 and TRBJ2-5; possibly TRBD1 or TRBD2 for D (5 bases each). The germline V and J ends were trimmed by 3 bases and 3 bases, with 18 bases remaining between them. Germline-derived CDR1 and CDR2 are SGHRS and YFSETQ. This CDR3 contains 16 residues. CDR3 in DNA: TGCGCCAGCAGCTCCAACCCCGCCGGGACGGAAGAGACCCAGTACTTC. Amino acid sequence: CASSSNPAGTEETQYF.

The chain employs TRBV5-1 and TRBJ2-1, with TRBD2 identical over 7 bases. With 1 base clipped from V and 4 bases from J, the junction kept 8 bases outside the gene matches. Germline CDR1 is SGHRS and CDR2 is YFSETQ. The CDR3 totals 16 residues. The CDR3 spells CASSLSRLARYNEQFF. The CDR3 DNA sequence: TGCGCCAGCAGCTTGTCGCGACTAGCCCGTTACAATGAGCAGTTCTTC. Variable domain in full (rest from reference TRBV5-1 and TRBJ2-1): KAGVTQTPRYLIKTRGQQVTLSCSPISGHRSVSWYQQTPGQGLQFLFEYFSETQRNKGNFPGRFSGRQFSNSRSEMNVSTLELGDSALYLCASSLSRLARYNEQFFGPGTRLTVL.

This rearrangement joins TRBV7-3 to TRBJ2-7, with D unclear. Germline lookup yields CDR1 SGHTA and CDR2 FQGTGA. The CDR3 has 13 amino acids. V was shortened by 2 bases and J by 5 bases, with 10 bases between the two germline ends. The CDR3, as DNA: TGTGCCAGCAGCTTAGAGAGGTTGGACGAGCAGTACTTC. Translation: CASSLERLDEQYF.

V usage is TRBV11-2 and J usage is TRBJ2-3; weak D call: TRBD2 (6 bases). Trimming cost V 2 bases and J 2 bases, with 11 bases left between them. Germline lookup yields CDR1 SGHAT and CDR2 FQNNGV. CDR3 size: 15 residues. The CDR3 DNA is TGTGCCAGCAGCTTATCGCGGGGATACACAGATACGCAGTATTTT. It yields the protein CASSLSRGYTDTQYF.

The J gene is TRBJ2-3, the V gene TRBV6-6, with D possibly being TRBD2 (6 bases). From germline, CDR1 is MNHNY and CDR2 SVGAGI (reference sequence). Trimming shortened V by 7 bases and J by 1 base, and 18 bases separated the two germline ends. The CDR3 has 16 amino acids. The CDR3 loop is CASTPLAGSGTDTQYF. The CDR3 nucleotides are TGTGCCAGCACCCCTTTGGCCGGGAGCGGCACAGATACGCAGTATTTT.

The chain uses TRBV20-1 and TRBJ2-7, with D tentatively TRBD1 (6 bases). CDR3 length: 13 residues. With 6 bases removed from V and 3 bases from J, the gap between germline ends came to 15 bases. The germline CDR1 and CDR2 sequences are DFQATT and SNEGSKA (reference sequence). The chain's CDR3 is CSAAGVANYEQYF. As DNA, the CDR3 is TGCAGTGCCGCAGGGGTGGCAAACTACGAGCAGTACTTC.